The entry below describes one T cell receptor (beta chain). Original methodology: Scientists estimated how many nucleated cells there were by amplifying reference gene primers. Produced via immunoSEQ multiplex PCR; TCRdb's table is partial and in-frame only. V and J calls and clone size are copied from that table; D and trimming were computed from the DNA. This table has roughly 500,000 clones, roughly nine tenths appearing once. The sample belongs to a study of blood T cell repertoires in COVID-19. Study background: Acute and convalescent COVID-19 samples came from the United States, Italy and Spain. Sources were T cells, B-cell-depleted T cells, or PBMCs; the material itself was cDNA or gDNA.

The CDR3 contains 16 residues. Germline V gene data show CDR1 as SGHAT and CDR2 as FQNNGV. J was trimmed by 2 bases and V by 3 bases; bases with no gene match: 5. The sequencing sample was made of peripheral blood. This clonotype was obtained from a man between 18 and 35 years old with COVID-19, enrolled during active disease. The chain couples TRBV11-2 to TRBJ2-5; 11 nucleotides match TRBD2. Written as DNA, the CDR3 is TGTGCCAGCAGCTTCAACCCTAGCGGGAGGCAAGAGACCCAGTACTTC. Translation: CASSFNPSGRQETQYF.